The 21 T cell receptor beta chains listed next were all sequenced from one sample in a study of blood T cell repertoires in COVID-19. The table came from immunoSEQ multiplex PCR; TCRdb's copy has only in-frame clones and leaves some out. Of under 350,000 clones in the sample, around 84% were seen once. The sample taken for sequencing was peripheral blood. The receptors stem from a man between 65 and 85 years old with acute or convalescent COVID-19.

This chain connects TRBV7-2 to TRBJ2-1; D remains unclear. The CDR3 length is 15 residues. Germline loops: CDR1 SGHTA, CDR2 FQGNSA. Between the trimmed V and J ends, which lost 6 bases and 0 bases, there was a span of 12 bases. CDR3: CASSFDISSYNEQFF. CDR3 nucleotides: TGTGCCAGCAGTTTCGACATCAGCTCCTACAATGAGCAGTTCTTC.

Here the CDR3 reads CASSDLAGNYNEQFF. The CDR3 bases are TGCGCCAGCAGCGATCTAGCGGGGAACTACAATGAGCAGTTCTTC. The chain recombines TRBV5-1 with TRBJ2-1; 9 bases line up with TRBD2. Trimming cost V 4 bases and J 3 bases; bases outside gene matches: 5. This CDR3 is 15 amino acids long. Germline V gene sequence: CDR1 SGHRS, CDR2 YFSETQ.

A few counts support this clone. V gene TRBV6-1 combines with J gene TRBJ1-1; 10 bases line up with TRBD1. There are 14 residues in the CDR3. Germline V gives CDR1 MNHNS, CDR2 SASEGT. With V trimmed by 5 bases and J by 6 bases, 6 bases remained unmatched. In DNA form, the CDR3 reads TGTGCCAGCAGTTTGGGACAGGGGATGGCTGAAGCTTTCTTT. Translating gives CASSLGQGMAEAFF.

The DNA for the CDR3 is TGTGCCAGCAGCACCTATCCAGGGGCCGAGCAGTACTTC. As protein: CASSTYPGAEQYF. The V and J genes are TRBV11-3 and TRBJ2-7; TRBD1 might be the D (6 bases). Trimming pared 5 bases from V and 6 bases from J, leaving 14 bases between. CDR1 and CDR2 from the germline V gene are SGHNT and YENEEA. CDR3 length: 13 residues. The entire variable domain, with the rest obtained from reference TRBV11-3 and TRBJ2-7, is as follows: EAGVVQSPRYKIIEKKQPVAFWCNPISGHNTLYWYLQNLGQGPELLIRYENEEAVDDSQLPKDRFSAERLKGVDSTLKIQPAELGDSAVYLCASSTYPGAEQYFGPGTRLTVT.

The rearrangement links TRBV5-5 to TRBJ2-7; 8 nucleotides agree with TRBD2. The V and J ends lost 0 bases and 0 bases, in that order; junction bases with no gene match: 2. Germline V CDR1 and CDR2: SGHKS, YYEKEE (reference sequence). The CDR3 runs 15 residues. The CDR3 bases are TGTGCCAGCAGCTTGGGCGGGGGGAACTCCTACGAGCAGTACTTC. Protein sequence: CASSLGGGNSYEQYF.

This rearrangement joins TRBV6-5 to TRBJ2-1; tentative D call: TRBD2 (6 bases). The germline CDR1 and CDR2 sequences are MNHEY and SVGAGI. The CDR3 has 13 residues. Trimming took 7 bases from V and 7 from J, leaving 14 bases between them. The CDR3 DNA reads TGTGCCAGCACCTTACTGGGGGGTAATGAGCAGTTCTTC. It translates to CASTLLGGNEQFF.

This clone was observed a single time. This specimen includes other DNA sequences encoding the same CDR3. The chain carries TRBV9 and TRBJ2-1; D is unclear. Trimming left V 0 bases short and J 0 bases short, with 7 bases between. The CDR3 spans 15 residues. Germline V gene sequence: CDR1 SGDLS, CDR2 YYNGEE. The CDR3 spells CASSVGSGSYNEQFF. CDR3 DNA sequence: TGTGCCAGCAGCGTAGGGTCGGGCTCCTACAATGAGCAGTTCTTC. Complete variable domain (other parts from reference TRBV9 and TRBJ2-1): DSGVTQTPKHLITATGQRVTLRCSPRSGDLSVYWYQQSLDQGLQFLIQYYNGEERAKGNILERFSAQQFPDLHSELNLSSLELGDSALYFCASSVGSGSYNEQFFGPGTRLTVL.

The chain uses TRBV6-2 or TRBV6-3 and TRBJ1-3; a possible D gene is TRBD1 (6 bases). The CDR3 is made up of 14 amino acids. Germline V CDR1 and CDR2: MNHEY, SVGEGT. V was trimmed by 4 bases and J by 3 bases, leaving 10 bases between them. The CDR3 sequence is CASSFYRVGNTIYF. CDR3 bases: TGTGCCAGCAGTTTCTACAGGGTTGGAAACACCATATATTTT.

This rearrangement joins TRBV11-3 to TRBJ1-1, with a possible D match to TRBD1 (5 bases). Germline assignment: CDR1 SGHNT and CDR2 YENEEA. Trimming took off 8 bases at V and 3 bases at J, with 16 bases between the two ends. The CDR3 runs 14 residues. CDR3: CASPRGYRDTEAFF. The DNA of the CDR3 is TGTGCCAGCCCCCGGGGGTATAGGGACACTGAAGCTTTCTTT.

The chain carries TRBV7-9 and TRBJ2-6; TRBD2 is a possible D gene (6 bases). Trimming took 5 bases from V and 0 from J, leaving 8 bases between them. This CDR3 spans 15 amino acids. The germline V gene has CDR1 SEHNR and CDR2 FQNEAQ (reference sequence). CDR3 residues: CASSPEGSGANVLTF. CDR3 nucleotides: TGTGCCAGCAGCCCGGAGGGCTCTGGGGCCAACGTCCTGACTTTC.

V is TRBV27 and J is TRBJ1-2, with 7 bases that match TRBD1. Trimming at V came to 2 bases and at J to 2 bases, leaving 5 bases not matched to a gene. The germline gives CDR1 MNHEY, CDR2 SMNVEV (reference sequence). The CDR3 consists of 15 residues. CDR3 DNA: TGTGCCAGCAGTTTAACGAACAGGGGAAACTATGGCTACACCTTC. Amino acids: CASSLTNRGNYGYTF.

V gene TRBV7-9 combines with J gene TRBJ2-1, with unresolved D. CDR1 and CDR2 from the germline V gene are SEHNR and FQNEAQ (reference sequence). V was shortened by 0 bases and J by 3 bases, with 9 bases between the two germline ends. This CDR3 is 15 amino acids long. CDR3 region: CASSLALTGYNEQFF. DNA for the CDR3: TGTGCCAGCAGCTTAGCTCTGACGGGCTACAATGAGCAGTTCTTC. The full variable domain, with the rest looked up from reference TRBV7-9 and TRBJ2-1, is DTGVSQNPRHKITKRGQNVTFRCDPISEHNRLYWYRQTLGQGPEFLTYFQNEAQLEKSRLLSDRFSAERPKGSFSTLEIQRTEQGDSAMYLCASSLALTGYNEQFFGPGTRLTVL.

The chain carries TRBV5-1 and TRBJ2-5; D might be TRBD2 (6 bases). Germline V lookup: CDR1 SGHRS, CDR2 YFSETQ. There are 14 residues in the CDR3. Between the trimmed V and J ends, which lost 0 bases and 3 bases, there was a span of 9 bases. DNA of the CDR3: TGCGCCAGCAGCTTGGGGGCGGGAAAAGAGACCCAGTACTTC. The encoded protein is CASSLGAGKETQYF.

This clone appeared a single time. The V and J genes are TRBV6-1 and TRBJ2-7, with D unresolved. In germline, CDR1 is MNHNS, CDR2 SASEGT. The CDR3 covers 18 residues. The V end lost 2 bases, the J end lost 5 bases, and 25 bases lay between the germline ends. CDR3 DNA sequence: TGTGCCAGCAGTGAAACGTGGCCGGAACCCACCGGCACTAACGAGCAGTACTTC. Translated: CASSETWPEPTGTNEQYF.

V and J are TRBV14 and TRBJ1-4; tentative D call: TRBD1 (5 bases). The CDR3 contains 13 residues. Germline V gives CDR1 SGHDN, CDR2 FVKESK. The V end was cut by 2 bases, the J end by 13 bases, with 14 bases between. The CDR3 DNA sequence: TGTGCCAGCAGCCAAATCGGGCTCGGGGGACTGTTTTTT. Its protein is CASSQIGLGGLFF. Combining the CDR3 with reference TRBV14 and TRBJ1-4 gives the whole variable domain EAGVTQFPSHSVIEKGQTVTLRCDPISGHDNLYWYRRVMGKEIKFLLHFVKESKQDESGMPNNRFLAERTGGTYSTLKVQPAELEDSGVYFCASSQIGLGGLFFGSGTQLSVL.

V is TRBV7-9 and J is TRBJ2-5, with D perhaps TRBD2 (5 bases). Germline V gene sequence: CDR1 SEHNR, CDR2 FQNEAQ (reference sequence). Trimming removed 0 bases at V and 5 bases at J, with 13 bases between. This CDR3 comprises 15 residues. The CDR3 loop reads CASSLASRLWETQYF. The CDR3, as DNA: TGTGCCAGCAGCTTAGCGTCGCGACTATGGGAGACCCAGTACTTC.

V gene TRBV4-1 combines with J gene TRBJ2-7; 7 bases are a match to TRBD2. V gave up 0 bases and J gave up 6 bases; unmatched junction bases: 14. The CDR3 spans 17 residues. CDR1 and CDR2 from the germline V gene are MGHRA and YSYEKL. CDR3 region: CASSQETPGTIFLEQYF. CDR3 DNA sequence: TGCGCCAGCAGCCAAGAGACTCCCGGGACTATTTTTCTCGAGCAGTACTTC.

The table lists this clone with a count of one. The chain links TRBV6-5 to TRBJ1-2, with 8 nucleotides matching TRBD1. CDR3 length: 15 residues. From germline, CDR1 is MNHEY and CDR2 SVGAGI. V was clipped by 6 bases and J by 5 bases; unmatched bases: 11. The CDR3 here is CASRRQGAQGYGYTF. The CDR3 DNA is TGTGCCAGCAGACGGCAGGGGGCGCAGGGTTATGGCTACACCTTC.

The rearrangement links TRBV1 to TRBJ1-1; the DNA was not compared with TRBD1, the D call given in the table. TRBV1 represents a pseudogene. This CDR3 spans 17 amino acids. The CDR3 here is CTSSRRQVLFPNTEAFF. For the CDR3, the DNA is TGCACCAGCAGCCGCAGACAGGTACTCTTCCCGAACACTGAAGCTTTCTTT.

V gene TRBV7-8 combines with J gene TRBJ2-7, with 8 bases fitting TRBD2. V lost 5 bases to trimming and J lost 3 bases; unmatched junction nucleotides: 12. The CDR3 covers 16 residues. Germline V gene data show CDR1 as SGHVS and CDR2 as FQNEAQ. Written as DNA, the CDR3 is TGTGCCAGCAGCCGCCAACTAGCGGCCGGAGGCTACGAGCAGTACTTC. Translation gives CASSRQLAAGGYEQYF.

The J gene is TRBJ1-5, the V gene TRBV4-1; 8 nucleotides align to TRBD1. V lost 1 base to trimming and J lost 5 bases; unmatched junction nucleotides: 4. The CDR3 contains 15 residues. The germline gives CDR1 MGHRA, CDR2 YSYEKL. CDR3 in DNA: TGCGCCAGCAGCCAAGCGGACAGGGTCGATCAGCCCCAGCATTTT. It encodes CASSQADRVDQPQHF.